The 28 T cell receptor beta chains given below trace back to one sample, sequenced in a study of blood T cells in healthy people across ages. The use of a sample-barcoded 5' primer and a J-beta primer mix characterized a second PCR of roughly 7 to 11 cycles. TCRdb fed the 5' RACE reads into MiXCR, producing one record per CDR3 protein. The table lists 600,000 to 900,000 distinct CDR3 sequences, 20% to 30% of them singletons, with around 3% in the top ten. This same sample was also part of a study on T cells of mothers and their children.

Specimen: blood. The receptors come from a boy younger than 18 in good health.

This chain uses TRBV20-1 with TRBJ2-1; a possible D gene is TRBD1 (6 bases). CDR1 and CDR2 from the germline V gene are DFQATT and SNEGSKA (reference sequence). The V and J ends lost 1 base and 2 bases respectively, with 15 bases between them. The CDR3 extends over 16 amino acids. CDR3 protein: CSARVFGAGAYNEQFF. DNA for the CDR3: TGCAGTGCTAGAGTTTTCGGGGCAGGGGCCTACAATGAGCAGTTCTTC.

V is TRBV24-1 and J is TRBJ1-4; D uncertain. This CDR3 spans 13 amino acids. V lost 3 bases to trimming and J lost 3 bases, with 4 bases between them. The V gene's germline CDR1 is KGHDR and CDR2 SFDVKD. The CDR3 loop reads CATSDGSNEKLFF. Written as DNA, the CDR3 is TGTGCCACCAGTGATGGGTCTAATGAAAAACTGTTTTTT.

The CDR3 loop reads CSASGNPYEQYF. CDR3 nucleotides: TGCAGTGCTAGCGGGAACCCCTACGAGCAGTACTTC. V gene TRBV20-1 combines with J gene TRBJ2-7; D might be TRBD2 (5 bases). Trimming took off 3 bases at V and 2 bases at J, with 8 bases between the two ends. The V gene's germline CDR1 is DFQATT and CDR2 SNEGSKA (reference sequence). This CDR3 comprises 12 residues.

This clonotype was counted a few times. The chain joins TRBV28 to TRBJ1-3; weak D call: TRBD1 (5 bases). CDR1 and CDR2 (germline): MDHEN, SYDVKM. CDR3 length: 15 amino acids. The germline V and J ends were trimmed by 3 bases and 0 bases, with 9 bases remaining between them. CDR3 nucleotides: TGTGCCAGCAGTTTTCCCAGGGTCTCTGGAAACACCATATATTTT. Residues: CASSFPRVSGNTIYF.

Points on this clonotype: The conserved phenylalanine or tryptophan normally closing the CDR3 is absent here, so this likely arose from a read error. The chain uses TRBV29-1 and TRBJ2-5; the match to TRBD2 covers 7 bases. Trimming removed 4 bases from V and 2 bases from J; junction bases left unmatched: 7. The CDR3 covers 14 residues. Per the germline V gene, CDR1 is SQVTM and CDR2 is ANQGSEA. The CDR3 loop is CSVVAGVSQETQYS. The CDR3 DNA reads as TGCAGCGTTGTTGCGGGGGTTTCTCAAGAGACCCAGTACTCC.

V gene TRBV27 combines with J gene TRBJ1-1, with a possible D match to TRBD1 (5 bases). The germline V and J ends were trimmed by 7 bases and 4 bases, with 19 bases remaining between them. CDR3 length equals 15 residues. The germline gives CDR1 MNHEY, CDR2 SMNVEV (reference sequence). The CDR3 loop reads CASTSTGGSGTEAFF. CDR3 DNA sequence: TGTGCCAGCACCTCCACTGGGGGTAGTGGCACTGAAGCTTTCTTT.

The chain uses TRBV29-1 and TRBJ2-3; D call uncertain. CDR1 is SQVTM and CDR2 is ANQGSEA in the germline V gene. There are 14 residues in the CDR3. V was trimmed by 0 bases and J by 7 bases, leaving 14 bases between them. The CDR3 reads CSVEELGRRYTQYF. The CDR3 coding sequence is TGCAGCGTTGAAGAACTTGGACGTCGGTATACGCAGTATTTT.

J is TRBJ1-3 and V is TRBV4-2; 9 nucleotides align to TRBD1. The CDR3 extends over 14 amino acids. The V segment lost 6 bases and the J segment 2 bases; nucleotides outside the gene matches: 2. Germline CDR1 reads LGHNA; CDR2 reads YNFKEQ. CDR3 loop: CASRRQGAGNTIYF. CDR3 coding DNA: TGTGCCAGCAGGCGACAGGGGGCTGGAAACACCATATATTTT.

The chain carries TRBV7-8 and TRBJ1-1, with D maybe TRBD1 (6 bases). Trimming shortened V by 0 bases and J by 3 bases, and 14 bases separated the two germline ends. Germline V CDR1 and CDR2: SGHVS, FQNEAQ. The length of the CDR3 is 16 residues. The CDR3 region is CASSLAYRGADTEAFF. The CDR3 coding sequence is TGTGCCAGCAGCTTAGCGTATCGGGGGGCTGACACTGAAGCTTTCTTT. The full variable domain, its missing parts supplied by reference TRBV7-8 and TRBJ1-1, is GAGVSQSPRYKVAKRGQDVALRCDPISGHVSLFWYQQALGQGPEFLTYFQNEAQLDKSGLPSDRFFAERPEGSVSTLKIQRTQQEDSAVYLCASSLAYRGADTEAFFGQGTRLTVV.

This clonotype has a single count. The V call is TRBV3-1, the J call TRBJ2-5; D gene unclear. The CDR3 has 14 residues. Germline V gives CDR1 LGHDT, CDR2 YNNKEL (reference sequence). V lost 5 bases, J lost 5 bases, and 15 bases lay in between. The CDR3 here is CASSSIPGGETQYF. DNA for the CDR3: TGTGCCAGCAGCTCAATACCGGGTGGGGAGACCCAGTACTTC.

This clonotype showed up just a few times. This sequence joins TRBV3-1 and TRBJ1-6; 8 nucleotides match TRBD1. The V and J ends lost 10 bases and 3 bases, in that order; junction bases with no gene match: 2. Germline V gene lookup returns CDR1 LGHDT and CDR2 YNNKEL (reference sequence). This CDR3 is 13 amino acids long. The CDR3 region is CAIGQGYNSPLHF. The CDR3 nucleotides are TGTGCCATCGGACAGGGCTATAATTCACCCCTCCACTTT.

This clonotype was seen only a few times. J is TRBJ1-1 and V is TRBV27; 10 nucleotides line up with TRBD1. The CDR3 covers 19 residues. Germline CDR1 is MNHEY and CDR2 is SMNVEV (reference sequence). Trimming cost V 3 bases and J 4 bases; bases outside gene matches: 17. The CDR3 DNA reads TGTGCCAGCAGTTTTGGTTCGGGGACAGGGGACCTTGCTGGCACTGAAGCTTTCTTT. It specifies CASSFGSGTGDLAGTEAFF.

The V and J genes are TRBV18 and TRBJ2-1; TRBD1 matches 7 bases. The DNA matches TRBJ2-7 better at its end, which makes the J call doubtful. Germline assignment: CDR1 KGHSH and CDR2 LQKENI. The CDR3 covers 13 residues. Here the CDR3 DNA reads TGTGCCAGCTCACCGACAGGGTCCAACGAGCAGTACTTC. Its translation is CASSPTGSNEQYF.

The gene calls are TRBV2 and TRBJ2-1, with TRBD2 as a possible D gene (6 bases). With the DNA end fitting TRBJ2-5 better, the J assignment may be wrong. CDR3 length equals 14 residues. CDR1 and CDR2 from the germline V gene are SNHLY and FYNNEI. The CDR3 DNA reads TGTGCCAGCAGTGATGATGGGGGGTGGAAGACCCAGTACTTC. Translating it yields CASSDDGGWKTQYF.

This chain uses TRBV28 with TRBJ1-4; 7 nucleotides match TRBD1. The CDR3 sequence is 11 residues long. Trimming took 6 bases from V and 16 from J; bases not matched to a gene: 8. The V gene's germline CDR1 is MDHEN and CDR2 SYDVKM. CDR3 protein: CASRSGTAEFF. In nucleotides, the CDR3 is TGTGCCAGCAGGTCAGGGACAGCTGAGTTTTTT.

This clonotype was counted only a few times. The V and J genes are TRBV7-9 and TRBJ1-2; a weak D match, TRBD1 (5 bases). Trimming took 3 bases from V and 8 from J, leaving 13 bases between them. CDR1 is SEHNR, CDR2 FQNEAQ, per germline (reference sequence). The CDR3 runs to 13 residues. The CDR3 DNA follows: TGTGCCAGCAGCTTGGGGACCTTTGGGGGCTACACCTTC. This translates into CASSLGTFGGYTF.

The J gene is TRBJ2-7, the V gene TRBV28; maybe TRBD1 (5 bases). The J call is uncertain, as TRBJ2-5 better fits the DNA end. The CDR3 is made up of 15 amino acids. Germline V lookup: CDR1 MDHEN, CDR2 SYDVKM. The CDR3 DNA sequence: TGTGCCAGCAGTTTAGGGGCAGGGAATCAAGAGACCCAGTACTTC. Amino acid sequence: CASSLGAGNQETQYF.

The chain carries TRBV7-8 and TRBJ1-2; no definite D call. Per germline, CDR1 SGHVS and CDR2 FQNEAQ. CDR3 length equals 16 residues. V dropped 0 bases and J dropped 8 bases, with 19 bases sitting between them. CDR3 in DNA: TGTGCCAGCAGCTTAGCGCTCCCGGAGCCACCCTTAGGCTACACCTTC. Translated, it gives CASSLALPEPPLGYTF.

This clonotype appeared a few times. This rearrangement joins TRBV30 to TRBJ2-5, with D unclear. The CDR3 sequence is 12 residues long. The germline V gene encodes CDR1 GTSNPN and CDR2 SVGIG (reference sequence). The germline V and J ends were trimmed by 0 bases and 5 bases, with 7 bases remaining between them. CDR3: CAWSVLGETQYF. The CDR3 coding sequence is TGTGCCTGGAGTGTACTTGGCGAGACCCAGTACTTC.

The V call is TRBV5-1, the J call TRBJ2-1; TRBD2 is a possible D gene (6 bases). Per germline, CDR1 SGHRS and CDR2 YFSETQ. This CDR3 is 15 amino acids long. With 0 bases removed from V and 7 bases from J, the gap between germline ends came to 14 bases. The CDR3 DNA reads TGCGCCAGCAGCTTGGGACCACTCGGGGGTAATGAGCAGTTCTTC. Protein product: CASSLGPLGGNEQFF.

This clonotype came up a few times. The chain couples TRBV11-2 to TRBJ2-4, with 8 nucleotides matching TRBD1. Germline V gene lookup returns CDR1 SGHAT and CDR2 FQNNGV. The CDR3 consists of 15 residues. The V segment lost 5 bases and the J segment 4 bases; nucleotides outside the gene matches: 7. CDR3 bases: TGTGCCAGCAGCCCAGGACAGGGAAAGAAAAACATTCAGTACTTC. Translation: CASSPGQGKKNIQYF.

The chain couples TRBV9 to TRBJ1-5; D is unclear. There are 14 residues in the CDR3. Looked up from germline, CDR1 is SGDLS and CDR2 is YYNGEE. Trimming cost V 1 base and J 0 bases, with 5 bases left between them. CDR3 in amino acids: CASSVSDSNQPQHF. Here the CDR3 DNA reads TGTGCCAGCAGCGTATCGGATAGCAATCAGCCCCAGCATTTT.

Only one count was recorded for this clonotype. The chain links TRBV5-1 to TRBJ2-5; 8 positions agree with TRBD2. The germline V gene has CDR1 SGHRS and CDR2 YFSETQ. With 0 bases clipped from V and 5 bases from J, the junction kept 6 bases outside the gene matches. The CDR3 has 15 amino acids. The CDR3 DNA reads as TGCGCCAGCAGCTTGGCGGGGACTAGAACGGAGACCCAGTACTTC. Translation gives CASSLAGTRTETQYF.

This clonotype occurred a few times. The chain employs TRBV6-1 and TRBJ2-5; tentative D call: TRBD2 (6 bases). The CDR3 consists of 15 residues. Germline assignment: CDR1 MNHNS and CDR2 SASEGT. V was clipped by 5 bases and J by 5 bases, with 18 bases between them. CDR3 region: CASSPRSSGRETQYF. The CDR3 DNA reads TGTGCCAGCAGTCCCCGGAGTAGCGGTCGCGAGACCCAGTACTTC.

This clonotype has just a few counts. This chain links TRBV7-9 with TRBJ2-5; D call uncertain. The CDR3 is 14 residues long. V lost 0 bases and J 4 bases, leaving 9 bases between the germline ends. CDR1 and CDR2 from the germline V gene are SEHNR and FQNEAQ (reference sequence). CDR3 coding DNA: TGTGCCAGCAGCTTAGCGGCCCTCGGAGAGACCCAGTACTTC. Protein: CASSLAALGETQYF.

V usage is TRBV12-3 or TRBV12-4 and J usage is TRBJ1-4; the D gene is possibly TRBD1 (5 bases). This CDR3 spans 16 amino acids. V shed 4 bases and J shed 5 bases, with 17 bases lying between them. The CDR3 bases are TGTGCCAGCAGTTCACCCTCGGGGACCCCCAATGAAAAACTGTTTTTT. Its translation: CASSSPSGTPNEKLFF.

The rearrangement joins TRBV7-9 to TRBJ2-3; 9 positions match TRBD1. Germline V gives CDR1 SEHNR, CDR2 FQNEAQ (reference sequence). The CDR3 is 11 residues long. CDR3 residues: CAGQGVDTQYF. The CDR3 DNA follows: TGTGCGGGACAGGGAGTAGATACGCAGTATTTT.

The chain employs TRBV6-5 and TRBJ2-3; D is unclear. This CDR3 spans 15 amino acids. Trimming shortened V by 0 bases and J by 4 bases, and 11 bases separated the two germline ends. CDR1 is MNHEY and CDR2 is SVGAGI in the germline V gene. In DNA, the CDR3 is TGTGCCAGCAGTTACTCGGCACCAGGCGCAGATACGCAGTATTTT. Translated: CASSYSAPGADTQYF.